This entry concerns a single T cell receptor (beta chain). What this receptor recognizes is not known. No base qualities exist here, and no much larger clone lies one base off it. TCRbeta CDR3 regions were amplified from genomic DNA by means of the immunoSEQ Assay, a bias-controlled multiplex PCR. The source study handled its data this way. The number of nucleated cells in each sample was estimated from the amplification of reference gene primers within the assay. To quantify the absolute abundance of each unique TCRbeta CDR3 rearrangement, sequence reads were collapsed and filtered. For each sample, productive Simpson clonality was calculated by taking the square root of Simpson's diversity index across productive rearrangements. Not all clones reach the TCRdb copy of this immuneACCESS table, which keeps in-frame sequences only. Checked studies attribute under half of the gap to unresolved V genes and leave the rest unexplained. The DNA gave D and trimming, while V, J and clone size come from that table. The sample table lists roughly 320,000 clones, about nine tenths of them with a count of one. The ten top clones hold about 4% of the sample.

Participants in the prospective study were enrolled through a virtual design, were aged roughly 18 to 100 years, and lived in roughly 24 United States geographic areas. To assign participants to cohorts, the prospective study relied on clinical history that participants themselves reported in a screening survey and a study questionnaire. For ImmuneRACE Cohort 3, a participant was defined as recovered based on two consecutive negative NP/OP PCR tests, clearance by a healthcare professional, or resolution of symptoms. Each participant in the prospective study had whole blood, serum and a nasopharyngeal or oropharyngeal swab collected by mobile phlebotomists. Participants in the prospective study had the option to provide additional blood draws and questionnaires over a roughly 2-month period. Before DNA extraction, blood samples from the prospective study were shipped at room temperature or frozen.

Trimming removed 6 bases from V and 10 bases from J, leaving 13 bases between the germline ends. CDR1 and CDR2, looked up from the germline V gene, are SGHRS and YFSETQ. Counted from cysteine to phenylalanine, this CDR3 has 11 amino acids. Only the CDR3 DNA is retained, 33 bases long and in frame from the first base. The data derive from a study of blood T cell repertoires in COVID-19 (dated by TCRdb to between 2020 and 2021). Turning to the overall study: Collaborator samples came from the United States, Italy and Spain and covered acute and convalescent phases of COVID-19. The samples were drawn from the first 160 participants of the ongoing ImmuneRACE study and from some 1,300 subjects provided by 6 global collaborators. Where available, HLA class I and class II types were taken from metadata supplied by the sample provider and were not determined by assay-based typing. A freely available public database, intended as a resource for researchers studying the immune response to SARS-CoV-2, is where the repertoires were released. A de-identified subject ID, COVID-19 status, age in years and sex were almost always included in the sample metadata. The material from the prospective study consisted of cDNA or gDNA derived from T cells, B-cell-depleted T cells, or PBMCs. Deeply sampled blood TCRbeta repertoires from subjects exposed to, actively infected with, or recovered from COVID-19 were included in the dataset.

The paper's findings and limits, for the study overall: The amount of clinical and demographic metadata varied by source and participant and was provided uncurated.

This chain is built from TRBV5-1 and TRBJ1-1; tentative D gene TRBD1, with 5 bases matching. The origin of this receptor is a young man who had recovered from COVID-19. The sample comprised PBMCs or T cells enriched from blood (not recorded which). The CDR3: CASISSQGAFF. DNA sequence: TGCGCCAGCATTTCCTCCCAGGGAGCTTTCTTT.